This T cell receptor (beta chain) stems from a study of T cell responses to AZD1222 COVID-19 vaccine. Points on this clone: Its antigen is undetermined.

Profiled with immunoSEQ multiplex PCR; TCRdb holds only in-frame clones, not every one. The sample yields 90,000 to 150,000 clones, around 90% seen once. Findings of the study overall: Females outnumbered males among donors, who were mostly white British; clonal diversity was possibly underestimated. Just a handful of people given AZD1222 tested seropositive at baseline. Only after the peak T cell response were repertoires sampled.

The sequence came from an adult who received the AZD1222 COVID-19 vaccine. This sample comprised peripheral blood, obtained 28 days after the second AZD1222 dose.

The CDR3 loop reads CASSVGTGVDTQYF. Here the CDR3 DNA reads TGTGCCAGCAGCGTAGGGACAGGGGTGGATACGCAGTATTTT. The rearrangement links TRBV9 to TRBJ2-3; TRBD1 aligns across 9 bases. The V and J ends lost 0 bases and 6 bases, in that order; junction bases with no gene match: 2. The germline CDR1 and CDR2 sequences are SGDLS and YYNGEE. The CDR3 runs 14 residues.